The TCR beta chain under discussion was sequenced for a study of identical twins (dated by TCRdb to between 2015 and 2016). Some background on the complete study: To test whether fetal clonotypes persist, this study deep-sequenced TCR alpha and beta repertoires from monozygotic twins, from unrelated adults of various ages, and from cord blood. To rule out contamination, the twin experiments were replicated at different times with different library preparation protocols.

Concerning this clonotype itself: There is no known antigen for this receptor. Base quality data are lacking; no much larger clone is found one base away.

Study-wide conclusions, independent of this receptor: Because the same donors could not be followed over many years, the conclusions relied on cross-sectional statistical analysis. Compared with coincidental sharing between unrelated individuals, out-of-frame TCR alpha sequences shared between twins showed an excess of sequences with low generation probability. Fewer insertions were carried by abundant cord blood beta clonotypes, a similar but weaker trend appeared in young adult naive repertoires, and no such trend appeared in memory repertoires. In beta out-of-frame sequences, excess twin sharing was weaker, because having fewer shared sequences lowered the signal-to-noise ratio. Recombination models systematically underestimated out-of-frame TCR alpha sharing in monozygotic twins but agreed with sharing between unrelated individuals. Invariant T cells such as MAIT and iNKT could partly confound zero-insertion analyses, although diverse VJ usage argued against such confounding for most clonotypes.

Every donor in the study was a healthy Caucasian. Three pairs of female monozygotic twins, all aged 18 to 29 years, were included in the twin cohort. Peripheral blood mononuclear cells were used as the source from which RNA for TCR libraries was isolated. Spanning cysteine to phenylalanine, the CDR3 consists of 13 amino acids. Just CDR3 DNA is preserved here, 39 bases in frame from base 1. CDR1 and CDR2, looked up from the germline V gene (reference sequence), are DFQATT and SNEGSKA. Germline trimming: 5 bases from V, 13 bases from J; junction bases outside gene matches: 14. Receptor amplification or capture employed 5' RACE. The reads were generated on an Illumina HiSeq 2000. Template switching introduced a universal primer binding site; the final cDNA contained a unique molecular identifier, enabling accurate counting of TCR cDNA molecules. Specific primers in the conserved constant-segment region were used to synthesize first-strand cDNA for TCR alpha and beta chains. To control for contamination, every cDNA library carried two barcodes: a SMART-Mk sample barcode plus Illumina barcodes. TruSeq adapter sequences along with Illumina sample barcodes were introduced in two successive PCR steps. The Illumina HiSeq platform was used with custom primers to sequence TCR alpha and beta cDNA libraries. Per the authors' processing: Raw reads were processed with MiGEC to extract unique molecular identifiers, and MiXCR was used to determine CDR3 positions. Recombination models were inferred per individual with the repgenHMM and IGoR tools using an EM algorithm. Shared clonotype analysis was performed with the tcR package in R, normalizing sharing by the product of cloneset sizes. To study raw recombination without the effects of thymic and clonal selection, out-of-frame nonproductive sequences were analyzed. TCRdb reran the public reads through fastp at Q25 and MiXCR, keeping productive beta chains. Rows with one shared CDR3 protein collapse into an entry with the most common genes and DNA. Here the V and J calls rest on TCRdb's processing, not on the authors' analysis. The sample table holds about 720,000 distinct CDR3 sequences, of which roughly 18% were seen once. Together, the top ten hold about an eighth of the sample.

These sequences were also reported in another study, on T cells expressing NK-cell markers. The second paper states: About eight donors provided sorted CD3+CD56+NKG2C+, CD3+CD56+NKG2C- and CD3+CD56-NKG2C+ T-cell subsets, whose TCR beta-chain repertoires were profiled. Seven of the eight sequenced donors were HCMV-seropositive and one was HCMV-seronegative. In several experiments an anti-gammadeltaTCR antibody was added to restrict sorting to alphabetaTCR-expressing T cells. In roughly 6 donors, the dominant CD3+CD56+NKG2C+ clonotypes ranked among the top 10 CD8+ clonotypes, making up about 1.0-7.5% of CD8+ T cells. Those dominant clonotypes were again the most abundant among CD3+CD56-NKG2C+ cells in a handful of donors, at about 28.3-65%. Whether the expanded NKG2C-expressing T cell clones were specific for HCMV antigens was left unclear. The eight sequenced donors were randomly selected healthy volunteers, three men and five women. To determine HCMV serostatus, a commercial ELISA kit was used to detect HCMV-specific IgG in serum. For roughly 6 donors, bulk peripheral blood T-cell repertoires were additionally sequenced from unsorted PBMC. MIGEC handled demultiplexing of the reads and grouping by UMI, while MiTCR was used to assemble and quantify clonotypes. Only TCR cDNA sequences supported by at least two reads were kept to exclude erroneous sequences. Downstream repertoire analysis used the tcR package, and clonotypes were matched across fractions by CDR3 nucleotide sequence plus V segment. VDJmatch was used to annotate antigen specificity against VDJdb, with one amino acid substitution allowed in CDR3.

The source material was PBMCs. This sequence was found in a woman aged 18-35 years in good health. Here the chain combines TRBV20-1 and TRBJ2-1; 7 bases in between match TRBD2. The DNA reads as follows: TGCAGTGCTGGCCTACTAGCGACAAGGGAACAGTTCTTC. It translates as CSAGLLATREQFF.